These 4 T cell receptor beta chains were sequenced from one sample in a study of CXCR3-negative and CXCR3-positive naive CD8 T cells. Their cognate antigens are unknown. The libraries of TRB cDNA were prepared using 5' RACE with UMI labels. TCRdb re-called the 5' RACE reads and shows each CDR3 protein once, DNA omitted. Found here are around 2,700 distinct CDR3 sequences; the top ten clones hold roughly 2%. The study, taken as a whole, reports: CXCR3-positive naive cells had TRB CDR3s that were more hydrophobic than CXCR3-negative naive cells had.

The sequenced material came from naive CXCR3+ CD8+ T cells from blood. The subset is: CD45RO-CCR7+CD27+CD95- naive CD8+ T cells expressing CXCR3 (TNR3+). These receptors were obtained from a human donor in good health. Some clones in this sample may be carry-over from other donors' samples.

The rearrangement uses TRBV7-2 and TRBJ1-5. The germline gives CDR1 SGHTA, CDR2 FQGNSA. CDR3 length equals 15 residues. CDR3 residues: CASSPSVSANQPQHF. Supplemented by reference TRBV7-2 and TRBJ1-5, the full variable domain reads GAGVSQSPSNKVTEKGKDVELRCDPISGHTALYWYRQSLGQGLEFLIYFQGNSAPDKSGLPSDRFSAERTGGSVSTLTIQRTQQEDSAVYLCASSPSVSANQPQHFGDGTRLSIL.

This clonotype counts as medium-sized (0.01 to 0.1%) by frequency. The CDR3: CASSSPGSRFQETQYF. J is TRBJ2-5 and V is TRBV6-2 or TRBV6-3; TCRdb outputs TRBD1, but without DNA this stays unchecked. This CDR3 has 16 residues. Germline loops: CDR1 MNHEY, CDR2 SVGEGT.

This sequence joins TRBV11-2 and TRBJ2-6; TCRdb calls TRBD1, which cannot be checked without DNA. The CDR3 runs to 19 residues. Germline values: CDR1 SGHAT, CDR2 FQNNGV. CDR3 sequence reads: CASSLSGGALVSGANVLTF. The entire variable domain, with the rest obtained from reference TRBV11-2 and TRBJ2-6, is as follows: EAGVAQSPRYKIIEKRQSVAFWCNPISGHATLYWYQQILGQGPKLLIQFQNNGVVDDSQLPKDRFSAERLKGVDSTLKIQPAKLEDSAVYLCASSLSGGALVSGANVLTFGAGSRLTVL.

This chain uses TRBV7-9 with TRBJ2-2; TCRdb's D gene call, TRBD2, goes unchecked for lack of DNA. The CDR3 runs 17 residues. Germline assignment: CDR1 SEHNR and CDR2 FQNEAQ (reference sequence). The CDR3 spells CASSLAPSGTSTGELFF.